These 18 T cell receptor beta chains were all obtained from the same sample, sequenced in a study of shared clonotypes between healthy human individuals. The assay was immunoSEQ multiplex PCR, and TCRdb's table has in-frame clones only and misses some. This sample has 1.6 million or so clones, with 98% to 99% found just once. The sample comprised naive CD4+ T cells sorted from blood. Subset here: CD45RA+ positively selected. The receptors were sampled from a man aged 25-45 years in good health.

The chain employs TRBV27 and TRBJ2-2; possible D gene TRBD2, 6 bases. The CDR3 covers 11 residues. Germline CDR1 reads MNHEY; CDR2 reads SMNVEV (reference sequence). Trimming cost V 6 bases and J 9 bases, with 8 bases left between them. CDR3 sequence reads: CASRRERELFF. In DNA, the CDR3 is TGTGCCAGCAGACGGGAGAGGGAGCTGTTTTTT.

The CDR3 bases are TGTGCCAGCAGCCCCGGACTAGCGCATACGAACACCGGGGAGCTGTTTTTT. Residues: CASSPGLAHTNTGELFF. The V and J genes are TRBV5-4 and TRBJ2-2; 9 nucleotides agree with TRBD2. There are 17 residues in the CDR3. J was trimmed by 0 bases and V by 4 bases; bases with no gene match: 7. Germline assignment: CDR1 SGHNT and CDR2 YYREEE (reference sequence).

The chain couples TRBV19 to TRBJ2-1, with 11 nucleotides matching TRBD2. CDR3 size: 15 residues. Germline V lookup: CDR1 LNHDA, CDR2 SQIVND (reference sequence). Unmatched junction bases numbered 7, after V lost 7 bases and J lost 5 bases. As DNA, the CDR3 is TGTGCCAGTATGCCGCCGGGACTAGCGGACAATGAGCAGTTCTTC. Protein product: CASMPPGLADNEQFF.

This chain connects TRBV7-2 to TRBJ1-5, with D hard to call. V lost 3 bases to trimming and J lost 7 bases, with 16 bases between them. Germline V gives CDR1 SGHTA, CDR2 FQGNSA. There are 15 residues in the CDR3. The CDR3 coding sequence is TGTGCCAGCAGCTTGGTTAAGGCTCTAGGGCAGCCCCAGCATTTT. Its translation is CASSLVKALGQPQHF.

A remark on this clone: This sample also contains other DNA sequences that code for the same CDR3. V and J are TRBV5-1 and TRBJ1-2; unclear D gene. The CDR3 is made up of 13 amino acids. Between the trimmed V and J ends, which lost 4 bases and 4 bases, there was a span of 11 bases. Germline V CDR1 and CDR2: SGHRS, YFSETQ. The CDR3 DNA sequence: TGCGCCAGCAGCCTGGAGGGAACCTATGGCTACACCTTC. The encoded protein is CASSLEGTYGYTF.

The sample holds one count of this clone. V usage is TRBV5-1 and J usage is TRBJ2-1; D perhaps matches TRBD2 (5 bases). The CDR3 loop spans 15 amino acids. V shed 4 bases and J shed 0 bases, with 11 bases lying between them. Germline V CDR1 and CDR2: SGHRS, YFSETQ. The CDR3 loop reads CASSTPRGSYNEQFF. CDR3 nucleotides: TGCGCCAGCAGCACCCCCCGGGGCTCCTACAATGAGCAGTTCTTC.

This clone was detected once. V is TRBV27 and J is TRBJ2-7; 13 bases fit TRBD2. With 0 bases clipped from V and 1 base from J, the junction kept 9 bases outside the gene matches. This CDR3 region has 19 residues. The germline V gene has CDR1 MNHEY and CDR2 SMNVEV (reference sequence). CDR3 coding DNA: TGTGCCAGCAGTTTATCGGAGACTAGCGGGAGGATAAGATCCTACGAGCAGTACTTC. Translating it yields CASSLSETSGRIRSYEQYF.

Turning to this clone: This sequence may be a read error, since a much larger clone differs from it by one base. The chain has TRBV9 and TRBJ1-3; D perhaps matches TRBD1 (6 bases). This CDR3 spans 13 amino acids. The V end was cut by 4 bases, the J end by 4 bases, with 9 bases between. Germline V gene lookup returns CDR1 SGDLS and CDR2 YYNGEE. The CDR3 is CASSRTAGNTIYF. CDR3 bases: TGTGCCAGCAGCCGGACAGCCGGAAACACCATATATTTT.

V is TRBV4-1 and J is TRBJ2-7; D might be TRBD2 (6 bases). The CDR3 consists of 15 residues. V lost 3 bases and J 5 bases, leaving 17 bases between the germline ends. From germline, CDR1 is MGHRA and CDR2 YSYEKL. CDR3 coding DNA: TGCGCCAGCAGCCAGCCGCCGGGACTCTTCGACGAGCAGTACTTC. It specifies CASSQPPGLFDEQYF.

This chain connects TRBV19 to TRBJ2-7, with TRBD2 identical over 10 bases. The CDR3 loop spans 18 amino acids. V lost 4 bases and J lost 0; bases outside the gene matches: 12. Germline-derived CDR1 and CDR2 are LNHDA and SQIVND (reference sequence). CDR3 DNA sequence: TGTGCCAGTAGTAGGGCTAGCGGGAGTTCAGAGACCTCCTACGAGCAGTACTTC. This encodes CASSRASGSSETSYEQYF. Complete variable domain (other parts from reference TRBV19 and TRBJ2-7): DGGITQSPKYLFRKEGQNVTLSCEQNLNHDAMYWYRQDPGQGLRLIYYSQIVNDFQKGDIAEGYSVSREKKESFPLTVTSAQKNPTAFYLCASSRASGSSETSYEQYFGPGTRLTVT.

The V call is TRBV29-1, the J call TRBJ2-1; TRBD1 aligns across 7 bases. The CDR3 contains 14 residues. Germline V lookup: CDR1 SQVTM, CDR2 ANQGSEA. The ends lost 4 bases at V and 2 bases at J; junction bases unmatched: 5. The CDR3 reads CSVAVQGPYNEQFF. In DNA form, the CDR3 reads TGCAGCGTTGCTGTACAGGGGCCCTACAATGAGCAGTTCTTC.

V is TRBV28 and J is TRBJ2-2, with 9 bases aligning to TRBD1. Per the germline V gene, CDR1 is MDHEN and CDR2 is SYDVKM. There are 17 residues in the CDR3. Trimming removed 7 bases from V and 4 bases from J; junction bases left unmatched: 13. The CDR3 reads CASTRDRGSRGTGELFF. Written as DNA, the CDR3 is TGTGCCAGCACCAGAGACAGGGGGAGTAGAGGCACCGGGGAGCTGTTTTTT.

The rearrangement uses TRBV11-3 and TRBJ1-2; a possible D gene is TRBD1 (6 bases). CDR1 and CDR2 (germline): SGHNT, YENEEA. V lost 0 bases to trimming and J lost 7 bases, with 9 bases between them. The CDR3 length is 13 residues. The chain's CDR3 is CASSLEQGIGYTF. CDR3 nucleotides: TGTGCCAGCAGCTTAGAACAGGGTATTGGCTACACCTTC. The full variable domain, completed using reference TRBV11-3 and TRBJ1-2, is EAGVVQSPRYKIIEKKQPVAFWCNPISGHNTLYWYLQNLGQGPELLIRYENEEAVDDSQLPKDRFSAERLKGVDSTLKIQPAELGDSAVYLCASSLEQGIGYTFGSGTRLTVV.

The CDR3 loop reads CASSAQLGTGELFF. CDR3 DNA: TGTGCCAGCAGTGCACAATTGGGCACCGGGGAGCTGTTTTTT. This sequence joins TRBV6-4 and TRBJ2-2, with unresolved D. This CDR3 comprises 14 residues. V was clipped by 4 bases and J by 4 bases, with 10 bases between them. Germline V CDR1 and CDR2: MRHNA, SNTAGT.

The V call is TRBV4-3, the J call TRBJ1-1; the D gene is possibly TRBD1 (5 bases). Trimming stripped 4 bases from V and 1 base from J, with 13 bases between. Germline lookup yields CDR1 LGHNA and CDR2 YSLEER. CDR3 length: 15 residues. The CDR3 DNA reads TGCGCCAGCAGCCGGTCGCCGGGGGGGAACACTGAAGCTTTCTTT. It specifies CASSRSPGGNTEAFF.

This chain connects TRBV29-1 to TRBJ1-3, with D possibly matching TRBD1 (6 bases). The germline V gene has CDR1 SQVTM and CDR2 ANQGSEA. The CDR3 consists of 11 residues. Trimming took 7 bases from V and 2 from J, leaving 6 bases between them. The DNA of the CDR3 is TGCAGCGGGACAGCTGGAAACACCATATATTTT. Its translation is CSGTAGNTIYF.

The genes are TRBV7-8 and TRBJ1-1; D is ambiguous. The CDR3 is made up of 16 amino acids. V was cut by 1 base and J by 0 bases, with 12 bases left in between. Germline loops: CDR1 SGHVS, CDR2 FQNEAQ. CDR3 DNA sequence: TGTGCCAGCAGCTTAGTAGTGGCGGCCGTGAACACTGAAGCTTTCTTT. It translates to CASSLVVAAVNTEAFF. The complete variable domain, with remaining parts taken from reference TRBV7-8 and TRBJ1-1, reads GAGVSQSPRYKVAKRGQDVALRCDPISGHVSLFWYQQALGQGPEFLTYFQNEAQLDKSGLPSDRFFAERPEGSVSTLKIQRTQQEDSAVYLCASSLVVAAVNTEAFFGQGTRLTVV.

The chain carries TRBV18 and TRBJ1-5; D gene uncertain. CDR3 length equals 15 residues. From germline, CDR1 is KGHSH and CDR2 LQKENI. V lost 1 base and J 3 bases, leaving 10 bases between the germline ends. CDR3 nucleotides: TGTGCCAGCTCACCACAGGGAGGGAACAATCAGCCCCAGCATTTT. Encoded protein: CASSPQGGNNQPQHF.